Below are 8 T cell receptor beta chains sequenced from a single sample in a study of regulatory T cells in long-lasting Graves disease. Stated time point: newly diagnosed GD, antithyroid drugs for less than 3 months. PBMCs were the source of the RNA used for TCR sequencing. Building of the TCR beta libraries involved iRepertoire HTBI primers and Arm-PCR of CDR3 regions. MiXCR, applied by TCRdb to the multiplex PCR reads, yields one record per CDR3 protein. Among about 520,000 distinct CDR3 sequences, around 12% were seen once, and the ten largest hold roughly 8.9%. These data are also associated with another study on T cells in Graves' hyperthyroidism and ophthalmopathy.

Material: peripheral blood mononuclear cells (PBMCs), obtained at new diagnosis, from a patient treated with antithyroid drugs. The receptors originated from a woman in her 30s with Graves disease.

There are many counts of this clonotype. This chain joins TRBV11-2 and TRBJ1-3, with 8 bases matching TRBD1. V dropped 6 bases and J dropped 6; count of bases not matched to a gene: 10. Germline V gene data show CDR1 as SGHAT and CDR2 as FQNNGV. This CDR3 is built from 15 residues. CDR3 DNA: TGTGCCAGCAGTTCCTACCGGGACAGGCTAAACACCATATATTTT. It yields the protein CASSSYRDRLNTIYF.

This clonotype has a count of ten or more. CDR3: CASSGPRDRGLKDTQYF. The CDR3 coding sequence is TGTGCCAGCAGCGGACCTAGGGACAGGGGGCTAAAAGATACGCAGTATTTT. The gene calls are TRBV5-4 and TRBJ2-3, with TRBD1 identical over 12 bases. The length of the CDR3 is 17 residues. CDR1 SGHNT and CDR2 YYREEE come from the germline V gene (reference sequence). J gave up 5 bases and V 4 bases, and 11 bases lay outside the gene matches.

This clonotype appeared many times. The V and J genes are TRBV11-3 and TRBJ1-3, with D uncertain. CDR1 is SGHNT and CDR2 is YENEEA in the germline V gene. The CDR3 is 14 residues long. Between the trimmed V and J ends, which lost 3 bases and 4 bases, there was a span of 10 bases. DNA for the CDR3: TGTGCCAGCAGCTTTTACCACAAGGGAAACACCATATATTTT. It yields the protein CASSFYHKGNTIYF.

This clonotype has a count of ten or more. The CDR3 DNA reads as TGTGCCAGCAGCCCACCCGGGACAAGGGCCTGGGAGCAGTACTTC. Translating gives CASSPPGTRAWEQYF. This chain uses TRBV7-2 with TRBJ2-7; possible D gene TRBD1, 6 bases. The CDR3 runs to 15 residues. V was shortened by 5 bases and J by 7 bases, with 21 bases between the two germline ends. Germline V lookup: CDR1 SGHTA, CDR2 FQGNSA.

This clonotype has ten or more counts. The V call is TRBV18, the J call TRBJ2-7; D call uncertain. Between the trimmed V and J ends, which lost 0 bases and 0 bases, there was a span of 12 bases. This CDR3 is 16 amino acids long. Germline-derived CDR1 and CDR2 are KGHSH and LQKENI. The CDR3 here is CASSPPRTAASYEQYF. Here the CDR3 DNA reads TGTGCCAGCTCACCACCGCGGACCGCCGCCTCCTACGAGCAGTACTTC.

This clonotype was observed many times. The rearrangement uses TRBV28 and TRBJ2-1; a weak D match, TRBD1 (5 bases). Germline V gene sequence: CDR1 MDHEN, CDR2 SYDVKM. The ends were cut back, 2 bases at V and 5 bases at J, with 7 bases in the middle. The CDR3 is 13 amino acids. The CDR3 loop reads CASSLIQDNEQFF. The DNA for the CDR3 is TGTGCCAGCAGTTTAATACAGGACAATGAGCAGTTCTTC.

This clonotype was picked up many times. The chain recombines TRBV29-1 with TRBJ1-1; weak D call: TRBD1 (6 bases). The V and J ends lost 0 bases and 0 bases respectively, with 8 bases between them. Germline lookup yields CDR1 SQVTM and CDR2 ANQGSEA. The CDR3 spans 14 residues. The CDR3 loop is CSVEEGDMNTEAFF. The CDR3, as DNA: TGCAGCGTTGAAGAGGGGGACATGAACACTGAAGCTTTCTTT.

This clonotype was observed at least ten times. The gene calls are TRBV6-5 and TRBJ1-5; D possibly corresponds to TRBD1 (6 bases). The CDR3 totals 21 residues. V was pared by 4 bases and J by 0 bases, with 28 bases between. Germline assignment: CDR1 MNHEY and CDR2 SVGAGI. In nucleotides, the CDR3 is TGTGCCAGCAGTTTGCGGGGGGACAAGCCAGGGCAACTTCATAGCAATCAGCCCCAGCATTTT. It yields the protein CASSLRGDKPGQLHSNQPQHF.